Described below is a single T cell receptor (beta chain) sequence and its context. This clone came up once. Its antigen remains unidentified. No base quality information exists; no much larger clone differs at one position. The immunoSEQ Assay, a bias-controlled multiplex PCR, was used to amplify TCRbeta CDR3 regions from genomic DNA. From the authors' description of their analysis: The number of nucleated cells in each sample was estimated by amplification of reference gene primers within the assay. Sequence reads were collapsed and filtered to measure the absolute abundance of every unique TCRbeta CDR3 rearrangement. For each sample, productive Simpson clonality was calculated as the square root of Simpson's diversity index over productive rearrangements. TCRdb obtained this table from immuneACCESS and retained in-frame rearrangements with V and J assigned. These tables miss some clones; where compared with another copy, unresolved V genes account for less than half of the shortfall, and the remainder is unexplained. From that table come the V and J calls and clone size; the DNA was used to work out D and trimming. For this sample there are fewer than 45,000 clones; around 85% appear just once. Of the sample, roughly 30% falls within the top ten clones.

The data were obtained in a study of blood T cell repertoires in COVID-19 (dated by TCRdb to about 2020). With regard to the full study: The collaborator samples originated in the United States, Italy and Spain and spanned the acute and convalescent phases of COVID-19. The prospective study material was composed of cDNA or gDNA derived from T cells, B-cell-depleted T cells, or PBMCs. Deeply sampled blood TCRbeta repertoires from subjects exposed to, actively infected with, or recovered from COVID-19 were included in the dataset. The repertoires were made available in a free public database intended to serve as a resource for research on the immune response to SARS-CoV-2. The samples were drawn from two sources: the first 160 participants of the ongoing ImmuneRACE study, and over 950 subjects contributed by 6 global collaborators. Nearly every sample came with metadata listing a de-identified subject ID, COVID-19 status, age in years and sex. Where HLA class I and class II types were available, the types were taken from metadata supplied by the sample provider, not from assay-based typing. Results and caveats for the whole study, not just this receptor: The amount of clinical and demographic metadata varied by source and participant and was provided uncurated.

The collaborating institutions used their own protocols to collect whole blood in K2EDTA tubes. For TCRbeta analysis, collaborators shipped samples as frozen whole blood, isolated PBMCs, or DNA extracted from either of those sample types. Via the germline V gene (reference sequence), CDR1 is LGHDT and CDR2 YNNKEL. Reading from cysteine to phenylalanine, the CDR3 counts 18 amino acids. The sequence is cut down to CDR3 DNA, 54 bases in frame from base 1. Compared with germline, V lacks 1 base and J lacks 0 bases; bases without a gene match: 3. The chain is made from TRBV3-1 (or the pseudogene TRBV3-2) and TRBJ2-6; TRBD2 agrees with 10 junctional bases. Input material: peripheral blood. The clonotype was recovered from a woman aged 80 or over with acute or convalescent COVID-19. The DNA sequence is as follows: TGTGCCAGCAGCCAAGTCCTAGCGGGAGACTCTGGGGCCAACGTCCTGACTTTC. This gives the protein CASSQVLAGDSGANVLTF.